The 30 T cell receptor beta chains listed next were all sequenced from one sample in a study of memory CD4+ T cells and cytomegalovirus serostatus. The sort gate was single viable CD3+CD4+CD8-CD45RO+ cells for memory CD4+ T cells. TCRdb's table, derived via immunoSEQ multiplex PCR, lists solely in-frame clones and lacks some. In the table there are some 87,000 clones, 75% to 85% of which are singletons. Specimen: memory CD4+ T cells from blood. The receptors derive from an adult in good health and CMV-seropositive.

This clone was detected only a few times. The chain has TRBV6-6 and TRBJ1-5; unclear D gene. Germline-derived CDR1 and CDR2 are MNHNY and SVGAGI (reference sequence). Trimming took off 7 bases at V and 1 base at J, with 17 bases between the two ends. The CDR3 spans 16 residues. The CDR3 region is CASTTTIGNSNQPQHF. CDR3 DNA sequence: TGTGCCAGCACTACGACGATAGGGAACAGCAATCAGCCCCAGCATTTT.

The gene calls are TRBV2 and TRBJ2-1; D not certain. V lost 6 bases and J 10 bases, leaving 10 bases between the germline ends. Germline CDR1 is SNHLY and CDR2 is FYNNEI. The CDR3 consists of 11 residues. DNA for the CDR3: TGTGCCAGCAGCGAATTAATAGAGCAGTTCTTC. This codes for CASSELIEQFF.

This clone is a singleton in its sample. This sequence joins TRBV28 and TRBJ2-5; D remains unclear. Trimming left V 6 bases short and J 2 bases short, with 4 bases between. The CDR3 extends over 11 amino acids. Germline V gene data show CDR1 as MDHEN and CDR2 as SYDVKM. CDR3: CASRNQETQYF. The CDR3 DNA is TGTGCCAGCAGGAATCAAGAGACCCAGTACTTC.

The chain's CDR3 is CASSPRAPPEETQYF. The DNA for the CDR3 is TGTGCCAGCTCACCACGGGCCCCTCCTGAAGAGACCCAGTACTTC. V and J are TRBV18 and TRBJ2-5; D unclear. CDR1 is KGHSH and CDR2 is LQKENI in the germline V gene. Trimming removed 1 base at V and 3 bases at J, with 12 bases between. The CDR3 contains 15 residues.

This chain joins TRBV27 and TRBJ1-2; TRBD1 matches 9 bases. Germline V gene data show CDR1 as MNHEY and CDR2 as SMNVEV (reference sequence). Trimming cost V 6 bases and J 6 bases; bases outside gene matches: 11. The CDR3 is 15 residues long. The CDR3 coding sequence is TGTGCCAGCAGCCCAAATTTCCGGGACAGGGATGGCTACACCTTC. Protein: CASSPNFRDRDGYTF.

This clone was seen a single time. The chain employs TRBV7-3 and TRBJ2-3; 13 bases line up with TRBD2. This CDR3 contains 18 residues. Germline loops: CDR1 SGHTA, CDR2 FQGTGA. V shed 5 bases, J shed 6 bases, and the junction held 14 bases outside the gene matches. DNA for the CDR3: TGTGCCAGCAGCCCTACAGGACTAGCGGGAGTGGGGGCCGATACGCAGTATTTT. Protein product: CASSPTGLAGVGADTQYF. Drawing the rest from reference TRBV7-3 and TRBJ2-3, the complete variable domain is GAGVSQTPSNKVTEKGKYVELRCDPISGHTALYWYRQSLGQGPEFLIYFQGTGAADDSGLPNDRFFAVRPEGSVSTLKIQRTERGDSAVYLCASSPTGLAGVGADTQYFGPGTRLTVL.

J is TRBJ2-7 and V is TRBV6-1; TRBD2 agrees at 8 bases. With V trimmed by 6 bases and J by 2 bases, 9 bases remained unmatched. The CDR3 has 15 residues. The germline CDR1 and CDR2 sequences are MNHNS and SASEGT. The CDR3 is CASSLEVAGPYEQYF. The CDR3 DNA follows: TGTGCCAGCAGCTTGGAGGTAGCGGGGCCCTACGAGCAGTACTTC.

This chain connects TRBV29-1 to TRBJ2-5, with TRBD2 identical over 11 bases. The junction had 7 bases not matched to a gene; V was cut back by 6 bases and J by 4 bases. This CDR3 has 14 amino acids. In germline, CDR1 is SQVTM, CDR2 ANQGSEA. The CDR3 protein is CSVGTSGGVETQYF. CDR3 sequence (DNA): TGCAGCGTAGGGACTAGCGGAGGGGTAGAGACCCAGTACTTC.

This sequence joins TRBV29-1 and TRBJ2-6; the D call may be TRBD1 or TRBD2 (6 bases each). The CDR3 has 16 residues. V lost 4 bases and J 4 bases, leaving 17 bases between the germline ends. Germline-derived CDR1 and CDR2 are SQVTM and ANQGSEA. CDR3 sequence reads: CSVGEGGTSGANVLTF. The CDR3 nucleotides read TGCAGCGTTGGGGAAGGAGGGACAAGCGGGGCCAACGTCCTGACTTTC.

This clone was counted a few times. The J gene is TRBJ1-1, the V gene TRBV28; D is perhaps TRBD1 (5 bases). The CDR3 has 14 residues. In germline, CDR1 is MDHEN, CDR2 SYDVKM. Trimming took off 7 bases at V and 1 base at J, with 13 bases between the two ends. Here the CDR3 reads CASTEGTGNTEAFF. The CDR3 nucleotides are TGTGCCAGCACCGAAGGGACTGGGAACACTGAAGCTTTCTTT.

The CDR3 protein is CSPPDNYGYTF. The DNA of the CDR3 is TGCAGTCCTCCGGATAACTATGGCTACACCTTC. This sequence joins TRBV20-1 and TRBJ1-2; D is unclear. The CDR3 runs to 11 residues. Germline V gives CDR1 DFQATT, CDR2 SNEGSKA (reference sequence). V dropped 8 bases and J dropped 1 base, with 8 bases sitting between them.

The chain combines TRBV5-4 with TRBJ2-5, with 11 bases matching TRBD2. The CDR3 sequence is 16 residues long. V was pared by 2 bases and J by 4 bases, with 7 bases of the junction left unmatched. Germline-derived CDR1 and CDR2 are SGHNT and YYREEE (reference sequence). In DNA form, the CDR3 reads TGTGCCAGCAGCTTAGGTCCCCTAGCGGGAGGAGAGACCCAGTACTTC. It encodes CASSLGPLAGGETQYF. Using reference TRBV5-4 and TRBJ2-5 for the parts outside the CDR3, the full variable domain is ETGVTQSPTHLIKTRGQQVTLRCSSQSGHNTVSWYQQALGQGPQFIFQYYREEENGRGNFPPRFSGLQFPNYSSELNVNALELDDSALYLCASSLGPLAGGETQYFGPGTRLLVL.

This clone was seen only a few times. The CDR3 DNA sequence: TGTGCCAGCAGCCAAGACCTAAATTCCATGGCCCGGGGGTACTTC. Protein: CASSQDLNSMARGYF. V is TRBV4-2 and J is TRBJ2-7; perhaps TRBD2 as D (5 bases). The V end lost 0 bases, the J end lost 12 bases, and 21 bases lay between the germline ends. The CDR3 contains 15 residues. CDR1 is LGHNA and CDR2 is YNFKEQ in the germline V gene.

The V gene is TRBV5-4, the J gene TRBJ2-7, with D possibly matching TRBD2 (6 bases). The ends were cut back, 3 bases at V and 5 bases at J, with 9 bases in the middle. This CDR3 has 12 amino acids. CDR1 SGHNT and CDR2 YYREEE come from the germline V gene (reference sequence). The CDR3 loop is CASSWLANEQYF. CDR3 bases: TGTGCCAGCAGCTGGCTAGCGAACGAGCAGTACTTC.

V gene TRBV7-3 combines with J gene TRBJ2-3; possibly TRBD1 or TRBD2 for D (5 bases each). V was cut by 4 bases and J by 6 bases, with 14 bases left in between. Germline loops: CDR1 SGHTA, CDR2 FQGTGA. This CDR3 is built from 14 residues. The CDR3: CASSWSVGGDTQYF. The DNA for the CDR3 is TGTGCCAGCAGCTGGTCCGTTGGGGGTGATACGCAGTATTTT.

The rearrangement uses TRBV9 and TRBJ2-2; a possible D gene is TRBD2 (6 bases). The V and J ends lost 0 bases and 9 bases respectively, with 15 bases between them. CDR3 length: 15 amino acids. CDR1 and CDR2 from the germline V gene are SGDLS and YYNGEE. The CDR3 region is CASSVGRLDSRELFF. CDR3 DNA: TGTGCCAGCAGCGTAGGGCGACTAGATAGTCGGGAGCTGTTTTTT.

The CDR3 sequence is CASSHTGQSTNTGELFF. As DNA, the CDR3 is TGTGCCAGCAGCCATACGGGACAGAGTACGAACACCGGGGAGCTGTTTTTT. The chain is built from TRBV14 and TRBJ2-2; 7 positions agree with TRBD1. Germline CDR1 SGHDN, CDR2 FVKESK. This CDR3 region has 17 residues. The V segment lost 3 bases and the J segment 0 bases; nucleotides outside the gene matches: 7.

V usage is TRBV4-3 and J usage is TRBJ2-1; 11 bases agree with TRBD2. V shed 0 bases and J 12 bases; nucleotides not matched to a gene: 16. The CDR3 totals 18 residues. CDR1 and CDR2 from the germline V gene are LGHNA and YSLEER. CDR3 bases: TGCGCCAGCAGCCAAGATATGAGGGCCGGGACTAGCGGTAGCGGGCAGTTCTTC. Translating gives CASSQDMRAGTSGSGQFF.

In its sample, this clone was seen a few times. This sequence joins TRBV19 and TRBJ1-1; weak D call: TRBD1 (5 bases). The CDR3 covers 13 residues. Trimming removed 6 bases at V and 4 bases at J, with 12 bases between. Germline-derived CDR1 and CDR2 are LNHDA and SQIVND (reference sequence). The CDR3 sequence is CASSDRGITEAFF. CDR3 nucleotide sequence: TGTGCCAGTAGCGACCGGGGGATCACTGAAGCTTTCTTT.

The rearrangement joins TRBV5-8 to TRBJ1-2; D is unclear. Germline CDR1 reads SGHTS; CDR2 reads YDEGEE. This CDR3 region has 13 residues. V lost 4 bases and J 6 bases, leaving 13 bases between the germline ends. CDR3 nucleotide sequence: TGTGCCAGCAGCCAATCCGGGAGGAATGGCTACACCTTC. Translated: CASSQSGRNGYTF.

This chain connects TRBV9 to TRBJ1-4; no reliable D call. CDR3 size: 17 residues. Germline CDR1 and CDR2: SGDLS and YYNGEE. The V end lost 4 bases, the J end lost 0 bases, and 16 bases lay between the germline ends. The CDR3 region has the DNA TGTGCCAGCAGCTCGACCTTCTGGGAGTCAACTAATGAAAAACTGTTTTTT. The encoded protein is CASSSTFWESTNEKLFF. Using reference TRBV9 and TRBJ1-4 for the parts outside the CDR3, the full variable domain is DSGVTQTPKHLITATGQRVTLRCSPRSGDLSVYWYQQSLDQGLQFLIQYYNGEERAKGNILERFSAQQFPDLHSELNLSSLELGDSALYFCASSSTFWESTNEKLFFGSGTQLSVL.

This sequence joins TRBV18 and TRBJ2-7; the match to TRBD1 covers 11 bases. The junction had 7 bases not matched to a gene; V was cut back by 1 base and J by 5 bases. The CDR3 contains 16 residues. Germline CDR1 reads KGHSH; CDR2 reads LQKENI. The CDR3 sequence is CASSPQPGTGGNEQYF. The DNA of the CDR3 is TGTGCCAGCTCACCACAACCCGGGACAGGGGGGAACGAGCAGTACTTC.

This chain connects TRBV28 to TRBJ1-2; TRBD1 aligns across 7 bases. CDR3 length: 15 residues. Trimming cost V 2 bases and J 7 bases; bases outside gene matches: 10. The germline gives CDR1 MDHEN, CDR2 SYDVKM. As DNA, the CDR3 is TGTGCCAGCAGTTTAGGGGGCCGACAGGGCCTTGGCTACACCTTC. As protein: CASSLGGRQGLGYTF.

This chain connects TRBV5-1 to TRBJ2-3; D possibly corresponds to TRBD1 (5 bases). The CDR3 totals 15 residues. Germline V gene data show CDR1 as SGHRS and CDR2 as YFSETQ. Trimming removed 4 bases at V and 0 bases at J, with 12 bases between. For the CDR3, the DNA is TGCGCCAGCAGCGTCGACAGTACTAGCACAGATACGCAGTATTTT. This sequence encodes CASSVDSTSTDTQYF.

The chain couples TRBV28 to TRBJ2-2, with 10 bases that match TRBD1. Trimming at V came to 1 base and at J to 6 bases, leaving 8 bases not matched to a gene. Germline assignment: CDR1 MDHEN and CDR2 SYDVKM. This CDR3 has 17 residues. CDR3: CASSLFDLGQGPGELFF. The CDR3 bases are TGTGCCAGCAGTTTATTCGATCTGGGACAGGGGCCCGGGGAGCTGTTTTTT.

The V gene is TRBV7-8, the J gene TRBJ1-2; the D gene is possibly TRBD1 (6 bases). The CDR3 consists of 16 residues. Germline assignment: CDR1 SGHVS and CDR2 FQNEAQ. Deletions cut 5 bases from V and 4 bases from J, with 20 bases between. The CDR3 bases are TGTGCCAGCAGCCTAATGGGGGGCTCGGGACTCTATGGCTACACCTTC. Amino acids: CASSLMGGSGLYGYTF.

The J gene is TRBJ1-5, the V gene TRBV5-1; a weak D match, TRBD1 (6 bases). V was pared by 0 bases and J by 4 bases, with 14 bases between. The CDR3 is 16 amino acids. From germline, CDR1 is SGHRS and CDR2 YFSETQ. For the CDR3, the DNA is TGCGCCAGCAGCTTGGGAGGGGTCGGGACAAATCAGCCCCAGCATTTT. Its translation: CASSLGGVGTNQPQHF.

V usage is TRBV7-2 and J usage is TRBJ1-2, with D hard to call. Germline lookup yields CDR1 SGHTA and CDR2 FQGNSA. V dropped 1 base and J dropped 4 bases, with 7 bases sitting between them. CDR3 length: 13 residues. The CDR3 loop reads CASSLGTAYGYTF. The DNA of the CDR3 is TGTGCCAGCAGCTTAGGTACAGCCTATGGCTACACCTTC.

The V and J genes are TRBV7-2 and TRBJ2-7; 9 bases agree with TRBD1. Germline CDR1 and CDR2: SGHTA and FQGNSA. The CDR3 loop spans 15 amino acids. The V gene end was trimmed by 1 base and the J gene end by 6 bases; junction bases not matched to a gene: 7. CDR3 region: CASSLDWDRVGEQYF. The CDR3 region has the DNA TGTGCCAGCAGCTTAGACTGGGACAGGGTTGGCGAGCAGTACTTC.

The count of this clone is one. The chain links TRBV7-9 to TRBJ2-5; 11 bases line up with TRBD1. With V trimmed by 1 base and J by 5 bases, 6 bases remained unmatched. The CDR3 sequence is 16 residues long. The germline gives CDR1 SEHNR, CDR2 FQNEAQ (reference sequence). The CDR3 protein is CASSLGGQGAMETQYF. Here the CDR3 DNA reads TGTGCCAGCAGCTTAGGTGGACAGGGGGCAATGGAGACCCAGTACTTC.